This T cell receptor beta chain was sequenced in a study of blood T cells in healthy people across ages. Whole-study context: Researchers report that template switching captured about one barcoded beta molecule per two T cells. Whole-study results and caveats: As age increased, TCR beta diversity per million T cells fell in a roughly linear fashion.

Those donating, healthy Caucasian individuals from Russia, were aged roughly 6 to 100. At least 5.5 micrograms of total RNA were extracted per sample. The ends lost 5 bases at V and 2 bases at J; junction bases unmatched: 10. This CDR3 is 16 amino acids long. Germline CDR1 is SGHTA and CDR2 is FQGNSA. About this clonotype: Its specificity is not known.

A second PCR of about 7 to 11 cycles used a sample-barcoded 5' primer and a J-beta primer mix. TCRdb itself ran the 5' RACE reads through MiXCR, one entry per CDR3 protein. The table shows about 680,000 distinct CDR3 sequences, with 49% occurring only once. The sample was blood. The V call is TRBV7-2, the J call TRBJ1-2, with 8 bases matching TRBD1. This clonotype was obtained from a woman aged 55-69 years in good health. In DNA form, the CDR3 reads TGTGCCAGCAGCCGACCCGTAGGACAGGGAAACTATGGCTACACCTTC. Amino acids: CASSRPVGQGNYGYTF.